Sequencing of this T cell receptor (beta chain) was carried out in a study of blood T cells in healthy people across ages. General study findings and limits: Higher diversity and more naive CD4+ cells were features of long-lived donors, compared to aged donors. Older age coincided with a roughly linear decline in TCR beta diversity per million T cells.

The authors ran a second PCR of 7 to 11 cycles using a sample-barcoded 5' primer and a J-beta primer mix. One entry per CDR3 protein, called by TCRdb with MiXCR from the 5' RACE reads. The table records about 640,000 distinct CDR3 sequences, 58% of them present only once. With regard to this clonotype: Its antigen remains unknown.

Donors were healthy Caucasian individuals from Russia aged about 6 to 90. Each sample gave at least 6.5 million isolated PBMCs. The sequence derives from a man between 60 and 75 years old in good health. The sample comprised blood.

The CDR3: CSARVQLQETQYF. In DNA form, the CDR3 reads TGCAGTGCTAGAGTACAACTCCAAGAGACCCAGTACTTC. The V call is TRBV20-1, the J call TRBJ2-5; D is ambiguous. Trimming cost V 1 base and J 1 base, with 7 bases left between them. The CDR3 sequence is 13 residues long. Germline V lookup: CDR1 DFQATT, CDR2 SNEGSKA (reference sequence).